Below are 10 T cell receptor beta chains sequenced from a single sample in a study of early T cells in non-severe SARS-CoV-2 infection. TCRdb itself ran the 5' RACE reads through MiXCR, one entry per CDR3 protein. The sample holds some 48,000 distinct CDR3 sequences, roughly 6.2% seen once. The sample consisted of whole blood, taken at baseline. These receptors were collected from an adult who was a healthcare worker with PCR-confirmed SARS-CoV-2 infection or an uninfected control (not recorded which).

This clonotype was seen at least ten times. The CDR3 loop reads CASSLAGNLETGNTIYF. The CDR3 bases are TGTGCCAGCAGCTTAGCTGGGAACCTAGAGACTGGAAACACCATATATTTT. This chain connects TRBV7-6 to TRBJ1-3, with no clear D. The CDR3 has 17 amino acids. The germline V gene has CDR1 SGHVS and CDR2 FNYEAQ. V lost 0 bases and J lost 2, with 14 bases in between.

The rearrangement uses TRBV2 and TRBJ1-5, with 8 bases lining up with TRBD1. The CDR3 contains 14 residues. Germline V gene lookup returns CDR1 SNHLY and CDR2 FYNNEI. Trimming at V came to 2 bases and at J to 6 bases, leaving 3 bases not matched to a gene. In DNA form, the CDR3 reads TGTGCCAGCAGTGAAACAGGGGGATTTCAGCCCCAGCATTTT. Protein: CASSETGGFQPQHF.

This clonotype was seen many times. This chain links TRBV12-3 or TRBV12-4 with TRBJ1-4; D is possibly TRBD1 (6 bases). There are 14 residues in the CDR3. Trimming stripped 6 bases from V and 5 bases from J, with 13 bases between. In DNA form, the CDR3 reads TGTGCCAGCAGCCAGGCAGGGGTGAATGAAAAACTGTTTTTT. Translation gives CASSQAGVNEKLFF.

This clonotype came up many times. The rearrangement links TRBV3-1 to TRBJ1-4; 8 positions match TRBD1. With 4 bases clipped from V and 8 bases from J, the junction kept 9 bases outside the gene matches. The CDR3 extends over 15 amino acids. The germline gives CDR1 LGHDT, CDR2 YNNKEL (reference sequence). The CDR3 loop reads CASSRDRGEGEKLFF. CDR3 in DNA: TGTGCCAGCAGCCGAGACAGGGGAGAAGGAGAAAAACTGTTTTTT.

This rearrangement joins TRBV6-4 to TRBJ1-1, with no clear D. CDR1 and CDR2 (germline): MRHNA, SNTAGT. This CDR3 comprises 12 residues. Trimming took off 5 bases at V and 6 bases at J, with 10 bases between the two ends. The CDR3 nucleotides read TGTGCCAGCAGTACCACAAAACCTGAAGCTTTCTTT. Translation: CASSTTKPEAFF.

This sequence joins TRBV27 and TRBJ2-2; D is possibly TRBD2 (7 bases). Germline CDR1 MNHEY, CDR2 SMNVEV (reference sequence). Trimming removed 6 bases from V and 8 bases from J, with 28 bases in between. The CDR3 is made up of 18 amino acids. The CDR3 DNA reads as TGTGCCAGCAGCTGGGACTTAGCGGGCCAGGGGTATAGGGGGGAGCTGTTTTTT. Protein sequence: CASSWDLAGQGYRGELFF.

The table lists this clonotype with a few counts. The CDR3 loop reads CASSGARTSGSRETQYF. The CDR3 coding sequence is TGTGCCAGCAGTGGAGCTAGGACTAGCGGGAGTCGAGAGACCCAGTACTTC. This sequence joins TRBV6-1 and TRBJ2-5; 13 bases match TRBD2. Germline CDR1 and CDR2: MNHNS and SASEGT. V shed 4 bases and J 4 bases; nucleotides not matched to a gene: 9. The CDR3 has 17 residues.

This sequence joins TRBV29-1 and TRBJ1-5, with 8 positions matching TRBD1. CDR3 size: 15 residues. The trim removed 7 bases at V and 3 bases at J, leaving 11 bases unmatched. The V gene's germline CDR1 is SQVTM and CDR2 ANQGSEA. Written as DNA, the CDR3 is TGCAGCGCAACAGCCGGACAGGGCAACAATCAGCCCCAGCATTTT. This sequence encodes CSATAGQGNNQPQHF. Supplemented by reference TRBV29-1 and TRBJ1-5, the full variable domain reads SAVISQKPSRDICQRGTSLTIQCQVDSQVTMMFWYRQQPGQSLTLIATANQGSEATYESGFVIDKFPISRPNLTFSTLTVSNMSPEDSSIYLCSATAGQGNNQPQHFGDGTRLSIL.

In its sample, this clonotype was seen many times. This chain connects TRBV11-2 to TRBJ2-3; 9 nucleotides agree with TRBD2. CDR1 SGHAT and CDR2 FQNNGV come from the germline V gene. The V gene end was trimmed by 2 bases and the J gene end by 5 bases; junction bases not matched to a gene: 2. There are 14 residues in the CDR3. DNA of the CDR3: TGTGCCAGCAGCTTACTAGCGGGAAGAGATACGCAGTATTTT. This sequence encodes CASSLLAGRDTQYF.

About this clonotype: This may be a read error, as it is one base from a much larger clone. The chain joins TRBV7-3 to TRBJ2-1, with 7 nucleotides matching TRBD2. TRBJ2-7 explains the end of the DNA better; the J call may be wrong. This CDR3 is 16 amino acids long. Germline V lookup: CDR1 SGHTA, CDR2 FQGTGA. The CDR3, as DNA: TGTGCCAGCAGCTTCACCGGGACTACGAGCTACAATGAGCAGTACTTC. It encodes CASSFTGTTSYNEQYF.